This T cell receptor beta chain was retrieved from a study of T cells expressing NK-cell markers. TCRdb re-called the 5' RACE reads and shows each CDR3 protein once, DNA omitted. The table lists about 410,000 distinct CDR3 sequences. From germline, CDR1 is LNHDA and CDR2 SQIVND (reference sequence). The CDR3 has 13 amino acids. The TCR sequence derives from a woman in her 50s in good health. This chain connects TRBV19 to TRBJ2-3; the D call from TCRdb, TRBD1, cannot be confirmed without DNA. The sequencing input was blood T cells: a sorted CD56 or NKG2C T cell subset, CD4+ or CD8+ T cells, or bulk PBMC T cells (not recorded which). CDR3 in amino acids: CASRGTATDTQYF.